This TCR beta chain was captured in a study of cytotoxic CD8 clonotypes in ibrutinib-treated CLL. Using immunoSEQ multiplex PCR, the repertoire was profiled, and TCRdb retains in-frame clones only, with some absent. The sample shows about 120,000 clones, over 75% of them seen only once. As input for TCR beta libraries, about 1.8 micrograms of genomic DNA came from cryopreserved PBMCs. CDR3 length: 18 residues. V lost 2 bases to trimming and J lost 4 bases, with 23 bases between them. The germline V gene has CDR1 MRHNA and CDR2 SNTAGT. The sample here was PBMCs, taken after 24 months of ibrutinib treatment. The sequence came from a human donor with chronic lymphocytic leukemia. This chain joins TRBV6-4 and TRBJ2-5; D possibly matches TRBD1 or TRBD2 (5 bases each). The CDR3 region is CASSDPSARSSGGETQYF. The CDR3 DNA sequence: TGTGCCAGCAGTGACCCGTCGGCGCGGTCTAGTGGGGGAGAGACCCAGTACTTC.